This T cell receptor (beta chain) was recovered during a study of blood T cell repertoires in COVID-19. The germline gives CDR1 SGHKS, CDR2 YYEKEE (reference sequence). CDR3 length: 13 residues. In the original processing: Nucleated cell number was recorded as an estimate derived from reference gene primer amplification. Profiled with immunoSEQ multiplex PCR; TCRdb holds only in-frame clones, not every one. V and J calls and clone size are as listed in that table; D and trimming were resolved from the DNA. Counted here are about 97,000 clones, 75% to 95% occurring once; the ten biggest clones make up roughly 4.3%. To note about this clone: One junction end disagrees with the germline gene, perhaps due to a read error.

The sample consisted of peripheral blood. J is TRBJ1-5 and V is TRBV5-5; the match to TRBD1 covers 9 bases. The source is a man between 18 and 35 years old with acute or convalescent COVID-19. The DNA for the CDR3 is TGTGCCAGCAGGTTGGGACAGGGACAGCCCCAGCATTTT. It yields the protein CASRLGQGQPQHF.